This paragraph covers one TCR beta chain sequence. No antigen is known for it. The method was immunoSEQ multiplex PCR; TCRdb's version includes in-frame clones alone and lacks a portion of them. The sample includes over 10,000 clones, 28% seen only once; the top ten take about 7.8%. This CDR3 has 16 residues. Germline V gene lookup returns CDR1 KGHSH and CDR2 LQKENI. Unmatched junction bases numbered 13, after V lost 6 bases and J lost 7 bases. These data belong to a study of T cells in localized non-small cell lung cancer. Study-wide results and caveats: Heterogeneity remains possible, as sequencing covered one tumor region only. Adjacent lung had a median roughly 58 of the 100 largest tumor clones. Clonality of T cells reached its maximum in uninvolved adjacent lung, surpassing tumor.

This clonotype was obtained from a female donor at least 60 years old with stage I lung adenocarcinoma. This specimen consisted of lung tumor tissue, obtained before any cancer treatment. V is TRBV18 and J is TRBJ2-1; 9 bases agree with TRBD2. The CDR3 sequence is CASSRISGGPWNEQFF. In DNA, the CDR3 is TGTGCCAGCTCCCGAATTAGCGGGGGCCCGTGGAATGAGCAGTTCTTC. Drawing the rest from reference TRBV18 and TRBJ2-1, the complete variable domain is NAGVMQNPRHLVRRRGQEARLRCSPMKGHSHVYWYRQLPEEGLKFMVYLQKENIIDESGMPKERFSAEFPKEGPSILRIQQVVRGDSAAYFCASSRISGGPWNEQFFGPGTRLTVL.